The 18 T cell receptor beta chains below were found in one sample sequenced in a study of technical replicates of blood from several donors (dated by TCRdb to 2017 to 2019). The library was obtained by the immunoSEQ multiplex PCR assay. TCRdb obtained this table from immuneACCESS and retained in-frame rearrangements with V and J assigned. These tables miss some clones; where compared with another copy, unresolved V genes account for less than half of the shortfall, and the remainder is unexplained. This sample comprises tens of thousands of clones, around 90% of them detected only once. 3.9% of the sample belongs to the ten largest clones. Sequencing input: PBMCs. The receptors were gathered from a human donor in good health. Some clones in this sample may be carry-over from other donors' samples.

The gene calls are TRBV5-1 and TRBJ2-1; TRBD2 agrees at 11 bases. In germline, CDR1 is SGHRS, CDR2 YFSETQ. This CDR3 spans 17 amino acids. Germline trimming cut 4 bases from V and 1 base from J; bases unmatched to any gene: 7. CDR3 residues: CASSHRTSGSSYNEQFF. CDR3 nucleotides: TGCGCCAGCAGCCACCGGACTAGCGGGTCATCCTACAATGAGCAGTTCTTC.

The rearrangement links TRBV18 to TRBJ1-3; no firm D call. Between the trimmed V and J ends, which lost 6 bases and 4 bases, there was a span of 16 bases. Germline CDR1 is KGHSH and CDR2 is LQKENI. The CDR3 covers 15 residues. The CDR3, as DNA: TGTGCCAGCTCGCCCAAGAAATCGGGAGGAAACACCATATATTTT. Protein sequence: CASSPKKSGGNTIYF.

CDR3 amino acids: CASSRGVASEQFF. In nucleotides, the CDR3 is TGCGCCAGCAGCCGGGGGGTGGCGAGTGAGCAGTTCTTC. The chain uses TRBV4-3 and TRBJ2-1; maybe TRBD2 (6 bases). Germline lookup yields CDR1 LGHNA and CDR2 YSLEER. The CDR3 contains 13 residues. Between the trimmed V and J ends, which lost 4 bases and 9 bases, there was a span of 13 bases.

The rearrangement joins TRBV5-6 to TRBJ1-6; D is undetermined. The ends were cut back, 2 bases at V and 8 bases at J, with 5 bases in the middle. CDR1 and CDR2 (germline): SGHDT, YYEEEE. The CDR3 is 12 amino acids. The CDR3 bases are TGTGCCAGCAGCTTTCGGGATTCACCCCTCCACTTT. Protein sequence: CASSFRDSPLHF. Full variable domain (missing parts from reference TRBV5-6 and TRBJ1-6): DAGVTQSPTHLIKTRGQQVTLRCSPKSGHDTVSWYQQALGQGPQFIFQYYEEEERQRGNFPDRFSGHQFPNYSSELNVNALLLGDSALYLCASSFRDSPLHFGNGTRLTVT.

V and J are TRBV27 and TRBJ2-7, with D unclear. The V and J ends lost 4 bases and 6 bases respectively, with 13 bases between them. The CDR3 contains 13 residues. Germline loops: CDR1 MNHEY, CDR2 SMNVEV (reference sequence). The CDR3 is CASSSGLLGEQYF. CDR3 DNA: TGTGCCAGCAGTTCCGGTCTGCTTGGCGAGCAGTACTTC.

The V and J genes are TRBV6-1 and TRBJ2-3; D perhaps matches TRBD2 (5 bases). This CDR3 contains 15 residues. Germline values: CDR1 MNHNS, CDR2 SASEGT. Trimming took off 7 bases at V and 1 base at J, with 15 bases between the two ends. CDR3 nucleotide sequence: TGTGCCAGCAACTCTGGAGAGGGAGGCACAGATACGCAGTATTTT. Translating gives CASNSGEGGTDTQYF.

J is TRBJ1-2 and V is TRBV11-3; possible D gene TRBD1, 6 bases. The V end was cut by 4 bases, the J end by 7 bases, with 13 bases between. This CDR3 comprises 13 residues. Germline lookup yields CDR1 SGHNT and CDR2 YENEEA. The chain's CDR3 is CASSSRTECGYTF. The CDR3 DNA sequence: TGTGCCAGCAGCTCTCGGACAGAATGTGGCTACACCTTC.

The chain links TRBV6-5 to TRBJ1-3; no definite D call. The CDR3 runs 15 residues. The germline V gene has CDR1 MNHEY and CDR2 SVGAGI. V lost 0 bases and J 1 base, leaving 7 bases between the germline ends. The CDR3: CASSYSSLSGNTIYF. CDR3 bases: TGTGCCAGCAGTTACTCTTCATTGTCTGGAAACACCATATATTTT.

The J gene is TRBJ1-5, the V gene TRBV4-3; 10 bases agree with TRBD1. After removal of 4 bases from V and 2 bases from J, the junction contained 2 bases not matched to a gene. The CDR3 is 15 residues long. The germline CDR1 and CDR2 sequences are LGHNA and YSLEER. CDR3 sequence (DNA): TGCGCCAGCAGCCCCGGGACAGGGGGCAATCAGCCCCAGCATTTT. Its protein is CASSPGTGGNQPQHF.

This clone was found a few times. The J gene is TRBJ1-6, the V gene TRBV7-2; no reliable D call. CDR3 length: 15 residues. Looked up from germline, CDR1 is SGHTA and CDR2 is FQGNSA. V dropped 2 bases and J dropped 8 bases, with 13 bases sitting between them. CDR3 sequence (DNA): TGTGCCAGCAGCTTACGGTCATCCTCGGATTCACCCCTCCACTTT. Translating it yields CASSLRSSSDSPLHF.

The V and J genes are TRBV6-5 and TRBJ1-2; 7 positions agree with TRBD1. The CDR3 covers 13 residues. The germline gives CDR1 MNHEY, CDR2 SVGAGI. V was pared by 4 bases and J by 4 bases, with 3 bases of the junction left unmatched. The CDR3 spells CASSSGTVYGYTF. CDR3 sequence (DNA): TGTGCCAGCAGTTCCGGGACAGTCTATGGCTACACCTTC.

This chain connects TRBV9 to TRBJ2-5; D unresolved. CDR1 is SGDLS, CDR2 YYNGEE, per germline. Trimming removed 0 bases from V and 4 bases from J, with 13 bases in between. The CDR3 totals 15 residues. CDR3 protein: CASSVDGYGGETQYF. In DNA form, the CDR3 reads TGTGCCAGCAGCGTAGACGGATACGGCGGAGAGACCCAGTACTTC.

The table lists this clone with a count of one. This chain uses TRBV19 with TRBJ2-2; tentative D call: TRBD1 (5 bases). Trimming cost V 5 bases and J 1 base, with 8 bases left between them. Germline V gene lookup returns CDR1 LNHDA and CDR2 SQIVND (reference sequence). CDR3 length equals 14 residues. CDR3 nucleotide sequence: TGTGCCAGTAGTGGTAGGGGGAACACCGGGGAGCTGTTTTTT. The encoded protein is CASSGRGNTGELFF.

The V gene is TRBV27, the J gene TRBJ2-3, with D possibly TRBD1 on 6 matching bases. In germline, CDR1 is MNHEY, CDR2 SMNVEV (reference sequence). The CDR3 has 16 residues. The V end lost 5 bases, the J end lost 4 bases, and 19 bases lay between the germline ends. The CDR3: CASSPQGLRGPDTQYF. The CDR3 DNA reads as TGTGCCAGCAGTCCCCAGGGGTTACGGGGACCAGATACGCAGTATTTT.

This chain joins TRBV30 and TRBJ2-5; D is undetermined. CDR1 is GTSNPN, CDR2 SVGIG, per germline (reference sequence). CDR3 size: 13 residues. V lost 2 bases to trimming and J lost 0 bases, with 7 bases between them. CDR3 region: CAWSPLYQETQYF. The CDR3 nucleotides are TGTGCCTGGAGTCCTCTGTACCAAGAGACCCAGTACTTC.

The rearrangement uses TRBV15 and TRBJ1-3; D may be TRBD1 (5 bases). V was cut by 5 bases and J by 3 bases, with 14 bases left in between. The CDR3 sequence is 15 residues long. Germline V gives CDR1 LNHNV, CDR2 YYDKDF (reference sequence). The CDR3 DNA reads as TGTGCCACCAGCCTAGATAGGGGTGGTGGAAACACCATATATTTT. Residues: CATSLDRGGGNTIYF.

The V and J genes are TRBV7-9 and TRBJ2-7; D may be TRBD2 (5 bases). CDR1 and CDR2 (germline): SEHNR, FQNEAQ (reference sequence). V was pared by 5 bases and J by 7 bases, with 24 bases between. The CDR3 is made up of 16 amino acids. CDR3 nucleotides: TGTGCCAGCAGCCCCCCGGGTCCCAGCGGTCTTCTGGAGCAGTACTTC. It codes for CASSPPGPSGLLEQYF.

A single count supports this clone. V and J are TRBV5-4 and TRBJ2-1, with D tentatively TRBD2 (6 bases). The CDR3 is 16 amino acids. Germline CDR1 reads SGHNT; CDR2 reads YYREEE (reference sequence). Trimming cost V 4 bases and J 4 bases, with 18 bases left between them. The CDR3 region has the DNA TGTGCCAGCAGCGTAGCGGATCGTCGGTTATACAATGAGCAGTTCTTC. Amino acid sequence: CASSVADRRLYNEQFF.